The present entry profiles one T cell receptor beta chain with its context. Antigen unknown. The record originates from a study of shared clonotypes between healthy human individuals. Libraries were prepared by immunoSEQ multiplex PCR; TCRdb keeps only in-frame clonotypes and omits some of them. The sample yields about 1 million clones, about 75% seen once. The germline V and J ends were trimmed by 4 bases and 1 base, with 17 bases remaining between them. Per the germline V gene, CDR1 is SGHRS and CDR2 is YFSETQ. The CDR3 runs 16 residues. Study-wide findings and caveats: Blood was the sole source, and tissue repertoires probably differ.

This chain uses TRBV5-1 with TRBJ1-1; no clear D gene. This clonotype originated in a young man in good health. The sequenced material came from memory CD4+ T cells sorted from blood. Stated subset: CD45RA-negative fraction. The CDR3 region is CASSVSPVSGNTEAFF. CDR3 in DNA: TGCGCCAGCAGCGTTAGTCCCGTTTCGGGGAACACTGAAGCTTTCTTT.